These 13 T cell receptor beta chains were all obtained from the same sample, sequenced in a study of T cell responses to AZD1222 COVID-19 vaccine. The repertoire was sequenced with immunoSEQ multiplex PCR; TCRdb's copy has only in-frame clones and lacks some. The sample records about 120,000 clones, roughly nine tenths being singletons. Sequencing used peripheral blood, obtained on day 0 of AZD1222 vaccination. The source is an adult in good health.

This chain links TRBV28 with TRBJ1-5, with D possibly being TRBD1 (6 bases). Germline V gene sequence: CDR1 MDHEN, CDR2 SYDVKM. The CDR3 runs to 14 residues. The V gene lost 6 bases and the J gene lost 7 bases, with 16 bases spanning the gap. The CDR3 DNA reads TGTGCCAGCAGCTCGGGGGCGCTCAGGCAGCCCCAGCATTTT. Translated, it gives CASSSGALRQPQHF.

V is TRBV7-2 and J is TRBJ2-7, with 9 bases identical to TRBD1. The V gene end was trimmed by 1 base and the J gene end by 5 bases; junction bases not matched to a gene: 6. The CDR3 length is 15 residues. Germline CDR1 SGHTA, CDR2 FQGNSA. This CDR3 reads CASSLVGDRADEQYF. In DNA, the CDR3 is TGTGCCAGCAGCTTAGTAGGGGACAGGGCCGACGAGCAGTACTTC.

The CDR3: CASIANGNTIYF. The CDR3 DNA reads as TGTGCCAGTATAGCGAACGGAAACACCATATATTTT. The genes are TRBV6-5 and TRBJ1-3; D remains ambiguous. V was cut by 9 bases and J by 4 bases, with 10 bases left in between. Germline-derived CDR1 and CDR2 are MNHEY and SVGAGI. This CDR3 is 12 amino acids long.

The V and J genes are TRBV7-9 and TRBJ1-2, with 7 nucleotides matching TRBD1. Looked up from germline, CDR1 is SEHNR and CDR2 is FQNEAQ (reference sequence). The V and J ends lost 4 bases and 3 bases, in that order; junction bases with no gene match: 5. The CDR3 is made up of 14 amino acids. The CDR3: CASSSTGLDYGYTF. CDR3 nucleotide sequence: TGTGCCAGCAGCTCGACAGGGTTGGACTATGGCTACACCTTC.

The gene calls are TRBV9 and TRBJ1-5, with 7 positions matching TRBD1. The CDR3 has 15 residues. The V segment lost 0 bases and the J segment 4 bases; nucleotides outside the gene matches: 4. CDR1 and CDR2 from the germline V gene are SGDLS and YYNGEE. CDR3 DNA sequence: TGTGCCAGCAGCGTAGGAGGGGGCGCGAATCAGCCCCAGCATTTT. Its protein is CASSVGGGANQPQHF.

The chain combines TRBV9 with TRBJ2-2, with D possibly being TRBD2 (6 bases). This CDR3 region has 13 residues. Looked up from germline, CDR1 is SGDLS and CDR2 is YYNGEE. V dropped 2 bases and J dropped 7 bases, with 9 bases sitting between them. In DNA form, the CDR3 reads TGTGCCAGCAGCGTGGCGGGATTCGGGGAGCTGTTTTTT. This gives the protein CASSVAGFGELFF.

The rearrangement joins TRBV28 to TRBJ1-1; D is possibly TRBD1 (5 bases). Trimming removed 1 base from V and 2 bases from J, with 11 bases in between. The CDR3 sequence is 15 residues long. In germline, CDR1 is MDHEN, CDR2 SYDVKM. CDR3 sequence (DNA): TGTGCCAGCAGTTTATCAGGCCAGGGCAACACTGAAGCTTTCTTT. This translates into CASSLSGQGNTEAFF.

The V and J genes are TRBV30 and TRBJ2-6; D remains ambiguous. The CDR3 consists of 14 residues. V gave up 2 bases and J gave up 0 bases, with 5 bases separating them. CDR1 and CDR2 (germline): GTSNPN, SVGIG (reference sequence). CDR3 protein: CAWSSGSGANVLTF. The DNA for the CDR3 is TGTGCCTGGAGTTCAGGCTCTGGGGCCAACGTCCTGACTTTC.

J is TRBJ2-1 and V is TRBV7-2, with D possibly called TRBD1 or TRBD2 (7 bases each). The V and J ends lost 11 bases and 12 bases respectively, with 23 bases between them. Germline loops: CDR1 SGHTA, CDR2 FQGNSA. The CDR3 covers 13 residues. The CDR3 bases are TGTGCCCCCCTCCGTCAGGGGGGGCTACTGCAGTTCTTC. As protein: CAPLRQGGLLQFF.

The rearrangement uses TRBV2 and TRBJ1-1; weak D call: TRBD1 (5 bases). CDR1 and CDR2 (germline): SNHLY, FYNNEI. The length of the CDR3 is 12 residues. With 6 bases removed from V and 11 bases from J, the gap between germline ends came to 16 bases. CDR3: CASRGDPLGAFF. CDR3 DNA sequence: TGTGCCAGCAGAGGGGACCCACTGGGCGCTTTCTTT.

This rearrangement joins TRBV6-5 to TRBJ1-3; TRBD1 aligns across 7 bases. The junction had 9 bases not matched to a gene; V was cut back by 6 bases and J by 4 bases. CDR1 and CDR2 from the germline V gene are MNHEY and SVGAGI. The CDR3 is 15 amino acids. Here the CDR3 DNA reads TGTGCCAGCAGGACGACAGGGTTGGGCGGAAACACCATATATTTT. Its protein product is CASRTTGLGGNTIYF.

The gene calls are TRBV30 and TRBJ2-5, with D perhaps matching TRBD1 or TRBD2 (5 bases each). The germline V and J ends were trimmed by 3 bases and 5 bases, with 10 bases remaining between them. Germline loops: CDR1 GTSNPN, CDR2 SVGIG (reference sequence). The CDR3 contains 12 residues. The CDR3 DNA reads TGTGCCTGGAGACAGGCGGGTGAGACCCAGTACTTC. This sequence encodes CAWRQAGETQYF.

The rearrangement links TRBV7-2 to TRBJ1-2; perhaps TRBD1 as D (6 bases). The CDR3 consists of 16 residues. The germline CDR1 and CDR2 sequences are SGHTA and FQGNSA. Trimming took off 1 base at V and 0 bases at J, with 12 bases between the two ends. CDR3 coding DNA: TGTGCCAGCAGCTTAGGGAGGACAGAGTCTAACTATGGCTACACCTTC. Encoded protein: CASSLGRTESNYGYTF. Combining the CDR3 with reference TRBV7-2 and TRBJ1-2 gives the whole variable domain GAGVSQSPSNKVTEKGKDVELRCDPISGHTALYWYRQSLGQGLEFLIYFQGNSAPDKSGLPSDRFSAERTGGSVSTLTIQRTQQEDSAVYLCASSLGRTESNYGYTFGSGTRLTVV.